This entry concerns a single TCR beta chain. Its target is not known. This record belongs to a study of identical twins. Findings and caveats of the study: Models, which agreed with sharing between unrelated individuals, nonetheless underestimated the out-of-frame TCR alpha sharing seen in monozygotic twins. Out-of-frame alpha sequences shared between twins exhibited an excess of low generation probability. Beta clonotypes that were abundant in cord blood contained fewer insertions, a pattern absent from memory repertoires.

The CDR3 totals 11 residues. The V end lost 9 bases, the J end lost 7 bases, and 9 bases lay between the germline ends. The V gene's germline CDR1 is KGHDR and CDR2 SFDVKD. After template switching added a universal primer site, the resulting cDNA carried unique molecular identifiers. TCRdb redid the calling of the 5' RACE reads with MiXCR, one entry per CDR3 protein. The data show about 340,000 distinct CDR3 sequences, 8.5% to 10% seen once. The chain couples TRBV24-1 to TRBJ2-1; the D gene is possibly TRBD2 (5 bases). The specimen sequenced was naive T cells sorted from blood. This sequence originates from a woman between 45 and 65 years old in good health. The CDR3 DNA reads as TGTGCCACCGGGAGAGCAAATGAGCAGTTCTTC. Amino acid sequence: CATGRANEQFF.